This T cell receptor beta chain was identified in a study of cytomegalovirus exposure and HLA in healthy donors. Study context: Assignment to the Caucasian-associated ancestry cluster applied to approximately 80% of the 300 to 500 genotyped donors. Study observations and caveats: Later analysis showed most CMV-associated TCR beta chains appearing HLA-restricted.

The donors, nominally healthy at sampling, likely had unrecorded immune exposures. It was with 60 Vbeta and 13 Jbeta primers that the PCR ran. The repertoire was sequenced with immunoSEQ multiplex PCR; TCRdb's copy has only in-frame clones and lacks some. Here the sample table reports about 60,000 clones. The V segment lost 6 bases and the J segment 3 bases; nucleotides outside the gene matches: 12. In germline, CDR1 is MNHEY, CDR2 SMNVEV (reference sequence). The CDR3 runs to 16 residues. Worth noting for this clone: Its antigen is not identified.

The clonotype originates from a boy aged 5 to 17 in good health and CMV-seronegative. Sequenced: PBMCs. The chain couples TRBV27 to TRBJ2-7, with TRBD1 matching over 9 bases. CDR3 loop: CASRATGGASYYEQYF. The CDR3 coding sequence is TGTGCCAGCAGGGCCACAGGGGGCGCATCATACTACGAGCAGTACTTC.